This TCR beta chain was documented in a study of blood T cell repertoires in COVID-19. Study summary: Sources were T cells, B-cell-depleted T cells, or PBMCs; the material itself was cDNA or gDNA.

Germline V gene sequence: CDR1 LNHDA, CDR2 SQIVND (reference sequence). This CDR3 comprises 15 residues. Trimming removed 3 bases from V and 3 bases from J, with 15 bases in between. This clone showed up just a few times. Per the original data handling: Reference gene primer amplification gave estimated nucleated cell counts. Sequencing used immunoSEQ multiplex PCR; TCRdb keeps in-frame clones, though not all of them. V and J calls and clone size are given by that table; D and trimming were obtained from the DNA. The repertoire holds about 190,000 clones, with 65% to 85% as singletons. The receptor's source is a woman aged 25 to 39 with acute or convalescent COVID-19. The chain carries TRBV19 and TRBJ2-7; maybe TRBD1 (6 bases). Sequences were obtained from peripheral blood. CDR3 protein: CASSISPRGNYEQYF. CDR3 sequence (DNA): TGTGCCAGTAGTATCTCTCCTAGGGGGAACTACGAGCAGTACTTC.